This T cell receptor (beta chain) was sequenced for a study of CD8+ T cells in alopecia areata. Regarding the study as a whole: Patients shared TCRs less clearly than mice did, possibly owing to HLA.

Worth noting for this clone: What it recognizes is unknown.

CDR3 length equals 14 residues. Germline V gene sequence: CDR1 GTSNPN, CDR2 SVGIG (reference sequence). The germline V and J ends were trimmed by 3 bases and 4 bases, with 10 bases remaining between them. It was cDNA, reverse transcribed from extracted RNA, that served as the sequencing template. The assay was immunoSEQ multiplex PCR, and TCRdb's table has in-frame clones only and misses some. The data hold 200,000 to 250,000 clones, with 64% observed a single time. Described treatment: oral pan-JAK inhibitor, 5-10 mg twice daily. The study team obtained lesional scalp punch biopsies and peripheral blood from alopecia areata patients.

This chain uses TRBV30 with TRBJ1-6, with D unresolved. The input for sequencing was CD4+ T cells sorted from blood, taken at week 4, from a patient treated with tofacitinib. The source of this sequence is a human donor with alopecia areata. CDR3 DNA sequence: TGTGCCTGGAGGTCTGCCGGGTATAATTCACCCCTCCACTTT. Protein sequence: CAWRSAGYNSPLHF.